The present T cell receptor beta chain was sequenced within a study of radiotherapy plus CTLA-4 blockade in lung cancer. The wider study: Among patients, approximately 19% showed objective responses, and approximately 30% had disease control. The study, taken as a whole, reports: The best prediction of response reportedly came from early blood T cell clone dynamics, with interferon-beta.

The assay was immunoSEQ multiplex PCR, and TCRdb's table has in-frame clones only and misses some. The table records tens of thousands of clones, around 73% of them present only once. As regards this clone: Its target is unknown.

Germline-derived CDR1 and CDR2 are MNHEY and SMNVEV (reference sequence). Trimming cost V 9 bases and J 3 bases, with 15 bases left between them. The CDR3 extends over 14 amino acids. Specimen: peripheral blood, collected from a patient treated with radiotherapy plus ipilimumab. The receptor was derived from a human donor with non-small cell lung cancer who had a complete response to radiotherapy plus ipilimumab. The chain has TRBV27 and TRBJ2-1, with a possible D match to TRBD1 (6 bases). The DNA of the CDR3 is TGTGCCAGTACTGGGGGACACTTCTACAATGAGCAGTTCTTC. It codes for CASTGGHFYNEQFF.